The rows below give T cell receptor beta chains drawn from one sample of a study of control samples from healthy donors and cancer patients. Profiling relied on immunoSEQ multiplex PCR, and the TCRdb table lists in-frame clones only, not all of them. Of 120,000 or so clones listed, 90% to 95% are singletons. The sample comprised blood. The receptors were sampled from a woman younger than 35 in good health. The CDR3 runs from the conserved cysteine through the conserved F or W. A D gene is named only where the DNA matches it firmly. Some rows have no size entry. The others give once, few or many, or a class for an expanded clone.

clone size	V gene	D gene	J gene	CDR3 DNA	CDR3 protein
few	TRBV7-2	TRBD1	TRBJ1-2	TGTGCCAGCATCCAACCGGGACAGGTTTTTGGCTACACCTTC	CASIQPGQVFGYTF
once	TRBV27	.	TRBJ1-2	TGTGCCAGCAGTTTAATCGGCGGGACCGATTCTAACTATGGCTACACCTTC	CASSLIGGTDSNYGYTF
.	TRBV21-1	.	TRBJ1-2	TGTGCCAGCAGCAAAGAGGGAGGGACCTCTGGGATCTACACCTTC	CASSKEGGTSGIYTF
.	TRBV18	TRBD2	TRBJ2-1	TGTGCCAGCTCACCCCGGACTAGCGGAAATAACAATGAGCAGTTCTTC	CASSPRTSGNNNEQFF
.	TRBV21-1	.	TRBJ1-6	TGTGCCAGCAGCAAGGGTTTTCCCTCAAGCTCCTATAATTCACCCCTCCACTTT	CASSKGFPSSSYNSPLHF
.	TRBV10-2	.	TRBJ2-7	TGCGCCAGCAGTGAGTCCTACGAGCAGTACTTC	CASSESYEQYF
.	TRBV5-1	TRBD2	TRBJ2-7	TGCGCCAGCAGCCCACTAGCGGGTGCCTACGAGCAGTACTTC	CASSPLAGAYEQYF
once	TRBV3-1/TRBV3-2	TRBD2	TRBJ2-3	TGTGCCAGCAGCCGGCGGGGGAGCACAGATACGCAGTATTTT	CASSRRGSTDTQYF
.	TRBV6-5	.	TRBJ1-1	TGTGCCAGCAGCCCAGGGACCATGAACACTGAAGCTTTCTTT	CASSPGTMNTEAFF
.	TRBV7-2	.	TRBJ2-3	TGTGCCAGCACTCAGGGCGGCGAAGATACGCAGTATTTT	CASTQGGEDTQYF
.	TRBV6-6	TRBD1	TRBJ2-2	TGTGCCAGCAGTCCAGGGGGTAGGGGCACCGGGGAGCTGTTTTTT	CASSPGGRGTGELFF
once	TRBV7-3	.	TRBJ1-1	TGTGCCAGCAGCTTAACTGGGGGACAAAACACTGAAGCTTTCTTT	CASSLTGGQNTEAFF
.	TRBV28	TRBD2	TRBJ2-2	TGTGCCAGCAGTTTGACTAGCGGGAGGGCCGTTGGTACCGGGGAGCTGTTTTTT	CASSLTSGRAVGTGELFF
.	TRBV6-5	.	TRBJ1-1	TGTGCCAGCAGCGTTAAAGGGGACACTGAAGCTTTCTTT	CASSVKGDTEAFF
.	TRBV5-4	TRBD1	TRBJ2-7	TGTGCCAGCAGCCTATGGACAGGGACGGGCGAGCAGTACTTC	CASSLWTGTGEQYF
.	TRBV27	.	TRBJ2-6	TGTGCCAGCAGTTTAAAGAGCTCCTTGTCAGGCTCTGGGGCCAACGTCCTGACTTTC	CASSLKSSLSGSGANVLTF